Shown below are 4 T cell receptor beta chains from a single sample sequenced in a study of blood T cells in healthy people across ages. Next came a second PCR, run for about 6 to 11 cycles, which used a sample-barcoded 5' primer along with a J-beta primer mix. One entry per CDR3 protein results from TCRdb running MiXCR on the 5' RACE reads. The sample lists over 300,000 distinct CDR3 sequences; approximately 52% were seen once. The source material was blood. Every receptor here comes from a man in his sixties in good health.

This chain links TRBV6-2 or TRBV6-3 with TRBJ1-2; no reliable D call. The CDR3 has 12 residues. CDR1 and CDR2 (germline): MNHEY, SVGEGT. V was trimmed by 6 bases and J by 4 bases, leaving 9 bases between them. CDR3 in DNA: TGTGCCAGCAGAGCCTACATCTATGGCTACACCTTC. Amino acid sequence: CASRAYIYGYTF.

With respect to this clonotype: Relative to the germline gene, one junction end is altered; a read error may explain this. The genes are TRBV7-7 and TRBJ2-2; D call uncertain. This CDR3 comprises 14 residues. CDR1 SSHAT and CDR2 FNYEAQ come from the germline V gene (reference sequence). CDR3 amino acids: CASSFGRNTGELFF. The CDR3 region has the DNA TGTGCTAGCAGCTTCGGACGAAACACCGGGGAGCTGTTTTTT.

The chain uses TRBV7-9 and TRBJ2-7; D is perhaps TRBD1 (6 bases). The CDR3 contains 14 residues. V was cut by 4 bases and J by 0 bases, with 10 bases left in between. CDR1 SEHNR and CDR2 FQNEAQ come from the germline V gene (reference sequence). CDR3 DNA sequence: TGTGCCAGCAGCTATGGACAGCCCTCCTACGAGCAGTACTTC. Translated: CASSYGQPSYEQYF.

This clonotype was counted between two and nine times. The gene calls are TRBV6-5 and TRBJ2-3; D gene uncertain. Germline lookup yields CDR1 MNHEY and CDR2 SVGAGI. The CDR3 sequence is 11 residues long. V lost 6 bases, J lost 8 bases, and 9 bases lay in between. The CDR3 nucleotides read TGTGCCAGCAGGAATTTGGGTACGCAGTATTTT. Its translation: CASRNLGTQYF.